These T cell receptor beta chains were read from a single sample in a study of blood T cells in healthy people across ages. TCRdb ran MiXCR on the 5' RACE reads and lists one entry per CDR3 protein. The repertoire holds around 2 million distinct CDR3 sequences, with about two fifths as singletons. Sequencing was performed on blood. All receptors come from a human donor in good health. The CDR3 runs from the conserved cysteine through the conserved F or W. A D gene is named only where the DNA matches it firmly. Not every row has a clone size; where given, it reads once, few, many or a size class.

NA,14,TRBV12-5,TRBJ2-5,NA,CASGLTREGETQYF,TGTGCTAGTGGTTTGACTCGGGAAGGAGAGACCCAGTACTTC
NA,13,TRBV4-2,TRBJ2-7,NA,CASSQEETYEQYF,TGTGCCAGCAGCCAAGAAGAGACCTACGAGCAGTACTTC
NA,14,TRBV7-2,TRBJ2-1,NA,CASSLIDSYNEQFF,TGTGCCAGCAGCTTAATAGACAGCTACAATGAGCAGTTCTTC
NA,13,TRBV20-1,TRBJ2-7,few,CSASPAASYEQYF,TGCAGTGCTAGTCCCGCCGCCTCCTACGAGCAGTACTTC
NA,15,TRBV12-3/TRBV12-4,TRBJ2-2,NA,CASIKGGAVTGELFF,TGTGCCAGCATTAAGGGGGGGGCCGTAACCGGGGAGCTGTTTTTT
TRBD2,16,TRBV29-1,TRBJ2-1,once,CSVEQGTSRGPGEQFF,TGCAGCGTTGAGCAGGGGACTAGCAGGGGACCGGGCGAGCAGTTCTTC
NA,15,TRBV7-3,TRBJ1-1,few,CASSFGTVGNTEAFF,TGTGCCAGCAGCTTCGGAACAGTTGGGAACACTGAAGCTTTCTTT
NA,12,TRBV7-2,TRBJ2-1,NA,CASSPNIDEQFF,TGTGCCAGCAGCCCTAACATAGACGAGCAGTTCTTC
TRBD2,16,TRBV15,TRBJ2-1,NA,CATSRDRGLAVGEQFF,TGTGCCACCAGCAGAGATCGGGGACTAGCGGTGGGTGAGCAGTTCTTC
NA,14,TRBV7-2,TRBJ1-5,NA,CASSLEQGPQPQHF,TGTGCCAGCAGCCTCGAACAGGGACCGCAGCCCCAGCATTTT
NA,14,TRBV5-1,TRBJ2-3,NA,CASRNRPGTDTQYF,TGCGCCAGCAGAAATAGGCCGGGCACAGATACGCAGTATTTT
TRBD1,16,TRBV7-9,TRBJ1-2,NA,CASSWRPGQGARGYTF,TGTGCCAGCAGCTGGCGACCGGGACAGGGGGCGCGCGGCTACACCTTC
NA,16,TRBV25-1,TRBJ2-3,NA,CASSDLTGTSTDTQYF,TGTGCCAGCAGTGACCTAACGGGAACTAGCACAGATACGCAGTATTTT
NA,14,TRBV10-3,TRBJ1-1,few,CAIRGGAVNTEAFF,TGTGCCATCAGGGGGGGGGCCGTGAACACTGAAGCTTTCTTT
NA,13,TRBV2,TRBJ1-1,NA,CASTEESDTEAFF,TGTGCCAGCACCGAGGAGTCTGACACTGAAGCTTTCTTT
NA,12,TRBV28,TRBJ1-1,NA,CASIGGNTEAFF,TGTGCCAGCATAGGTGGGAACACTGAAGCTTTCTTT
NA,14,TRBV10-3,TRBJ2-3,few,CAITGSRDGDTQYF,TGTGCCATCACGGGTTCGAGAGATGGGGATACGCAGTATTTT
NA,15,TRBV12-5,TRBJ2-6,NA,CASTHGGPGANVLTF,TGTGCTAGTACCCACGGGGGGCCTGGGGCCAACGTCCTGACTTTC
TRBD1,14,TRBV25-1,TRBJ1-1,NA,CASSAHRGSTEAFF,TGTGCCAGCAGCGCTCACAGGGGGAGCACTGAAGCTTTCTTT
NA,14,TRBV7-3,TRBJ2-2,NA,CASSSGQEVGELFF,TGTGCCAGCAGCTCCGGTCAGGAGGTCGGGGAGCTGTTTTTT
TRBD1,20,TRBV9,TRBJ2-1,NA,CASSVATGGVKFSSYNEQFF,TGTGCCAGCAGCGTAGCTACAGGGGGAGTAAAGTTTAGCTCCTACAATGAGCAGTTCTTC
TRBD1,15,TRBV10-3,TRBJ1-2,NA,CAISQAADRGEGYTF,TGTGCCATCAGTCAAGCCGCGGACAGGGGGGAGGGCTACACCTTC
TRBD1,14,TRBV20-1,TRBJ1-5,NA,CSDTTGGDHQPQHF,TGCAGTGACACGACAGGGGGCGACCATCAGCCCCAGCATTTT
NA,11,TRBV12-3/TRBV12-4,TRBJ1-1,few,CASSWGAEAFF,TGTGCCAGCAGTTGGGGGGCTGAAGCTTTCTTT
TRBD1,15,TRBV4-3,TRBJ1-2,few,CASSQDRGPRDGYTF,TGCGCCAGCAGCCAAGACAGGGGGCCCCGAGATGGCTACACCTTC
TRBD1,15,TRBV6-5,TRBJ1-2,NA,CASRPQGDTYYGYTF,TGTGCCAGCAGACCACAGGGGGATACTTACTATGGCTACACCTTC
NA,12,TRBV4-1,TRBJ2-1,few,CASSQESGEQFF,TGCGCCAGCAGCCAAGAATCTGGCGAGCAGTTCTTC
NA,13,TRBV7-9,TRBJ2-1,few,CASSRRPINEQFF,TGTGCCAGCAGCCGACGACCGATCAATGAGCAGTTCTTC
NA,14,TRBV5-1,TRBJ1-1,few,CASSLNTMNTEAFF,TGCGCCAGCAGCTTAAACACCATGAACACTGAAGCTTTCTTT
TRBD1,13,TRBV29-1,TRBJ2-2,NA,CSVGQGVTGELFF,TGCAGCGTTGGACAGGGGGTCACCGGGGAGCTGTTTTTT
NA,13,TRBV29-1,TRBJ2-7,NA,CSVEGGECYEQYF,TGCAGCGTTGAAGGAGGAGAATGCTACGAGCAGTACTTC